This T cell receptor (beta chain) was sequenced in a study of blood T cells in healthy people across ages. Study at large: Template switching captured about one barcoded beta molecule per two T cells. Study-wide points: Relative to aged donors, long-lived donors carried more naive CD4+ cells and displayed higher diversity. When one million T cells were used, diversity estimates were thought to be underestimates.

A word on this clonotype: Its antigen is not known. Germline and junction disagree at one end, which may indicate a read error.

Primed by a sample-barcoded 5' primer and a J-beta primer mix, a second PCR proceeded for roughly 7 to 11 cycles. TCRdb independently ran MiXCR on the 5' RACE reads; one entry per CDR3 protein. The sample lists hundreds of thousands of distinct CDR3 sequences, 58% occurring once. Donors gave around 9.8 milliliters of peripheral blood apiece. Sequenced sample: blood. The TCR originated in a man aged 25-45 years in good health.

Written as DNA, the CDR3 is TGTACCAGCAGTTACCAAGGAGCTTACAGGGATATGAACACTGAAGCTTTCTTT. This translates into CTSSYQGAYRDMNTEAFF. The chain joins TRBV6-5 to TRBJ1-1; maybe TRBD1 (6 bases). The CDR3 is 18 amino acids. Germline values: CDR1 MNHEY, CDR2 SVGAGI.